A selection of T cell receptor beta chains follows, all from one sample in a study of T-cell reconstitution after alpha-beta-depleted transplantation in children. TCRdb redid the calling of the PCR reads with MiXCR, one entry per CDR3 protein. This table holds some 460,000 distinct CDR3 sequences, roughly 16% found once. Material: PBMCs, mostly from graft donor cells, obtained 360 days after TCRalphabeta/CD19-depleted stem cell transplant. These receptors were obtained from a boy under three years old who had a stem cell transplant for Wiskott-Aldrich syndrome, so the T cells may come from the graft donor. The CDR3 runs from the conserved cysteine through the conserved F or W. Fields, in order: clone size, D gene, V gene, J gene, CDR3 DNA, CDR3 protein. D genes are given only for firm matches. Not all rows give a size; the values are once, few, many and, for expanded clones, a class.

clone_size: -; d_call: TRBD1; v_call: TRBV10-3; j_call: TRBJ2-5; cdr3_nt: TGTGCCATCTCGACAGGGAATCAAGAGACCCAGTACTTC; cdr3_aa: CAISTGNQETQYF
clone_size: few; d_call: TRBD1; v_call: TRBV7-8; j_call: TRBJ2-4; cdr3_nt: TGTGCCAGCAGCCCAAGGTTGACAGGGGGAACAAACATTCAGTACTTC; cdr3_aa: CASSPRLTGGTNIQYF
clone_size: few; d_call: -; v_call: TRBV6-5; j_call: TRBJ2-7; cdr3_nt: TGTGCCAGCAGTTACTCCTCGGGGACCACCTACGAGCAGTACTTC; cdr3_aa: CASSYSSGTTYEQYF
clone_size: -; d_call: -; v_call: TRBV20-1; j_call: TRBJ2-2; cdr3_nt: TGCAGTGCAGCCCATAGCCCCGGGGAGCTGTTTTTT; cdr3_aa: CSAAHSPGELFF
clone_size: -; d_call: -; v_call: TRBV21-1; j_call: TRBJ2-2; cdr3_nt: TGTGCCAGCAGCAAAGCCCCTGGCCGGACAGGGGACACCGGGGAGCTGTTTTTT; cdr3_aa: CASSKAPGRTGDTGELFF
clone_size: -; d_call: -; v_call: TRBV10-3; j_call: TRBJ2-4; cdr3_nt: TGTGCCATCAGCAAAGTACAGGGATCCAAAAACATTCAGTACTTC; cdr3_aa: CAISKVQGSKNIQYF
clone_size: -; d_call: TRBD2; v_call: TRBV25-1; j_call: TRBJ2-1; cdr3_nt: TGTGCCAGCTCGAAGACTAGCCAGAGATTTTTAACTTACTACAATGAGCAGTTCTTC; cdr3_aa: CASSKTSQRFLTYYNEQFF
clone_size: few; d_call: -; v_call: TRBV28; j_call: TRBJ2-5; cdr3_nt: TGTGCCAGCAGTTTATTAAGAAAGAAAGAGACCCAGTACTTC; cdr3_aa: CASSLLRKKETQYF
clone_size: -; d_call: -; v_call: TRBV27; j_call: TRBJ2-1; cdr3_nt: TGTGCCAGCAGTTTATATGCGGGGATCTACAATGAGCAGTTCTTC; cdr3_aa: CASSLYAGIYNEQFF
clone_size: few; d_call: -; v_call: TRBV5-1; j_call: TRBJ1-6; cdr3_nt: TGCGCCAGCAGCACCGGGATGCGCAACTATAATTCACCCCTCCACTTT; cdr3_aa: CASSTGMRNYNSPLHF
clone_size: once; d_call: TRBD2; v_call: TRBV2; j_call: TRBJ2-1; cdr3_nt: TGTGCCAGCGTCAAGCGGGAGCTAGGGGGCAATGAGCAGTTCTTC; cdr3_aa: CASVKRELGGNEQFF
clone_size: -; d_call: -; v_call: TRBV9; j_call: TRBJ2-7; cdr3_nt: TGTGCCAGCAGCGTAGATGCCGGGACGGTCTTGAGAGAGCAGTACTTC; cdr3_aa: CASSVDAGTVLREQYF
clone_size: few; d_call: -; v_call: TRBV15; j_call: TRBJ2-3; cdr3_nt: TGTGCCACCAGCAGAGATTTGTGGGGGGTCGCTAATACGCAGTATTTT; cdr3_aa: CATSRDLWGVANTQYF
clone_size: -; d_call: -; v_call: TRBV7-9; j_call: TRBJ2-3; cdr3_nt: TGTGCCAGCAGCTTATTCGGCAGCACAGATACGCAGTATTTT; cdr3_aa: CASSLFGSTDTQYF
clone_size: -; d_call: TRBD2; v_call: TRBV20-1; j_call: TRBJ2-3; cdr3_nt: TGCAGTGCGGACGGGACTAGAGTTGAAGGAACAGATACGCAGTATTTT; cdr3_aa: CSADGTRVEGTDTQYF
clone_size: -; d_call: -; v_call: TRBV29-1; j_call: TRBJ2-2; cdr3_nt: TGCAGCGTTCCACAGGGGAGGCCGAACACCGGGGAGCTGTTTTTT; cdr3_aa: CSVPQGRPNTGELFF
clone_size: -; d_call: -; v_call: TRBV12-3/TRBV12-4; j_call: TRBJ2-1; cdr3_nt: TGTGCCAGCAGGGAAATGAATGAGCAGTTCTTC; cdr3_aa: CASREMNEQFF
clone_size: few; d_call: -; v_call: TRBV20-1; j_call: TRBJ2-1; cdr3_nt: TGCAGTGCTATCTTTCGGGCCACCTTCCATGAGCAGTTCTTC; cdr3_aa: CSAIFRATFHEQFF
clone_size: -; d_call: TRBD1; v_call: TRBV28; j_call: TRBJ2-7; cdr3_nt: TGTGCCAGCGTGAACAGGGGCTACGAGCAGTACTTC; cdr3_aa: CASVNRGYEQYF
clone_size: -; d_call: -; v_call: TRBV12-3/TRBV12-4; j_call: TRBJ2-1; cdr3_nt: TGTGCCGATCGGGGCAACAATGAGCAGTTCTTC; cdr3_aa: CADRGNNEQFF
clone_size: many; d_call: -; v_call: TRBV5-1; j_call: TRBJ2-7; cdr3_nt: TGCGCCAGCAGCACCGACACGGCGTCGATCTACGAGCAGTACTTC; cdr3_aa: CASSTDTASIYEQYF
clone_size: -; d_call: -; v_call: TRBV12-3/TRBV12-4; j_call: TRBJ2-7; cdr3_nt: TGTGCCAGCAGAACCGGGACTGAAATTGCGCGGCAGTACTTC; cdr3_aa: CASRTGTEIARQYF
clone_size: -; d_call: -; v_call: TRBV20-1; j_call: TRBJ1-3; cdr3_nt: TGCAGTGCCCCAGGGTCTGGAAACACCATATATTTT; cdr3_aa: CSAPGSGNTIYF
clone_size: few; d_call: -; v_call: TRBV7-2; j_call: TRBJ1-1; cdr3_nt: TGTGCCAGCAGCCGAGGGGCCAGGAACACTGAAGCTTTCTTT; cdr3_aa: CASSRGARNTEAFF
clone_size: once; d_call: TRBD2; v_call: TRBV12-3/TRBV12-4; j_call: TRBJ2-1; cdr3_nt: TGTGCCGGGAGCGGGGGGTCCGCGGCGCAGTTCTTC; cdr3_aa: CAGSGGSAAQFF
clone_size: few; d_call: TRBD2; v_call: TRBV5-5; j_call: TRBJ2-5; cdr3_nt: TGTGCCAGCAGCTTCGCTAGCGGGGGGCAAGAGACCCAGTACTTC; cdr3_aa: CASSFASGGQETQYF
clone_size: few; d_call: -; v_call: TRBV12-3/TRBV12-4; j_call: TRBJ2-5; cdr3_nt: TGTGCCAGCAGTAGGACTAAGAAAGAGACCCAGTACTTC; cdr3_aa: CASSRTKKETQYF
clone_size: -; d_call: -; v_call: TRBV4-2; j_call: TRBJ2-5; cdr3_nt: TGTGCCAGCAGCCAGGACGATGAGGCCCTACAAGAGACCCAGTACTTC; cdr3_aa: CASSQDDEALQETQYF
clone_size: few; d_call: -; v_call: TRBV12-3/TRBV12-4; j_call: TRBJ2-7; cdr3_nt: TGTGCCAGCAGTTTAAGACAAGAGCAGTACTTC; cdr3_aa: CASSLRQEQYF
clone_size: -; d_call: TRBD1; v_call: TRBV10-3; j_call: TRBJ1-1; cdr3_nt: TGTGCCATCAACCGTCGACAGGGGGGCTCTGAAGCTTTCTTT; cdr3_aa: CAINRRQGGSEAFF
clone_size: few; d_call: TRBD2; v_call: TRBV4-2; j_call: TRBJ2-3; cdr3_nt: TGTGCCAGCAGCCAAGAAACGGGGGGGCGGGATACGCAGTATTTT; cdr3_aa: CASSQETGGRDTQYF
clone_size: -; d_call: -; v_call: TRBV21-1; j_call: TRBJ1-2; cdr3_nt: TGTGCCAGCCGACGTGAACGGGGATATGGCTACACCTTC; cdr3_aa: CASRRERGYGYTF
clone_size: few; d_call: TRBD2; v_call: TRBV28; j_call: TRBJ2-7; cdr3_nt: TGTGCCAGCAGTTTATATGGGGGACTAGTCTACGAGCAGTACTTC; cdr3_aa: CASSLYGGLVYEQYF
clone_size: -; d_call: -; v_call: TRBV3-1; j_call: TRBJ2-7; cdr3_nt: TGTGCCAGCAGCCAAGACCCATTTCCCAGGCTCACCGCCGAGCAGTACTTC; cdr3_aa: CASSQDPFPRLTAEQYF
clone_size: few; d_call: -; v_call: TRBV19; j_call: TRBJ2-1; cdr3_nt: TGTGCCAGTAGTATAGCCGGGACCACTTACAATGAGCAGTTCTTC; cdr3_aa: CASSIAGTTYNEQFF
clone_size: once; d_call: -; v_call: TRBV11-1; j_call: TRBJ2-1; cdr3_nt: TGTGCCAGCAGCTTAAGAAGGGTATTAATGTCCGCGGGCATAGGAAATGAGCAGTTCTTC; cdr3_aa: CASSLRRVLMSAGIGNEQFF
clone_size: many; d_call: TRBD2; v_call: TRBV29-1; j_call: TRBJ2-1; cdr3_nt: TGCAGCGTTCCGACTAGCGGGGGAAGGCAGTTCTTC; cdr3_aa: CSVPTSGGRQFF
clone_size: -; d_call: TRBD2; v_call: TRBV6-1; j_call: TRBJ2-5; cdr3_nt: TGTGCCAGCAGCCTATGGACTAGCGGGGGAAGCAAAGAGACCCAGTACTTC; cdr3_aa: CASSLWTSGGSKETQYF
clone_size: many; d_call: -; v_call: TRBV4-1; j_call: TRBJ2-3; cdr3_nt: TGCGCCAGCAGCCAGACTAGAGGGTCCACAGATACGCAGTATTTT; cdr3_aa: CASSQTRGSTDTQYF
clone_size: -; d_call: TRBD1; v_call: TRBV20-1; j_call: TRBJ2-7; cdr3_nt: TGCAGTGCTCCGACAGGGGTTAGGTCCTACGAGCAGTACTTC; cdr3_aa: CSAPTGVRSYEQYF
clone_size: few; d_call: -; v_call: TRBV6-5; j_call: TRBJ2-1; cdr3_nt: TGTGCCAGCAGTTACTCAGTAGCGGACAATGAGCAGTTCTTC; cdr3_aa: CASSYSVADNEQFF
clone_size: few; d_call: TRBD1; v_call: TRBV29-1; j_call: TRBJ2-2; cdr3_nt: TGCAGCGTTGGTGGGACAGGGCGGAACCGGGAGCTGTTTTTT; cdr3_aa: CSVGGTGRNRELFF
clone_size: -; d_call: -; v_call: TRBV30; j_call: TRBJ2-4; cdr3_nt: TGTGCCTGGGCCGGCGGGAACATTCAGTACTTC; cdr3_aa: CAWAGGNIQYF
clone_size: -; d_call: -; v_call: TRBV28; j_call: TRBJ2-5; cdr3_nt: TGTGCCAGCAGAAAGGGGGGCGCAGAGACCCAGTACTTC; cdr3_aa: CASRKGGAETQYF
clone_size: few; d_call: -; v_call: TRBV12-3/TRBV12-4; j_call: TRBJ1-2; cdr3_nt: TGTGCCAGCACCCTTGCCTTTAACTATGGCTACACCTTC; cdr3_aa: CASTLAFNYGYTF
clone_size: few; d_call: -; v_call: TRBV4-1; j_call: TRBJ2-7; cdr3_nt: TGCGCCAGCAGCCAAGGAGACAGGTCCGTAAGCTCCTACGAGCAGTACTTC; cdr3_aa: CASSQGDRSVSSYEQYF
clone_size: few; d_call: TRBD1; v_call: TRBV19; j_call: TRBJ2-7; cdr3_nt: TGTGCCAGTAGTAGGGGAGGGGACAGGGGTGTCTACGAGCAGTACTTC; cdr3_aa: CASSRGGDRGVYEQYF
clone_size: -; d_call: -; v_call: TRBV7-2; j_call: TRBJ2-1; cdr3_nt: TGTGCCAGCAGCCTAGAGAGGCAGGGAGGGCAGTTCTTC; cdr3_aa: CASSLERQGGQFF
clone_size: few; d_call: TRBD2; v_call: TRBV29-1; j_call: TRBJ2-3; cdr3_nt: TGCAGCGTTGTGGCTAGCGGGGGGGGCACAGATACGCAGTATTTT; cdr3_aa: CSVVASGGGTDTQYF
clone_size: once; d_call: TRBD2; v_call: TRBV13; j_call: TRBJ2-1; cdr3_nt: TGTGCCAGCAGCTTAATTAAGGGGCTAGCGGGAGAGCTGGGCTACAATGAGCAGTTCTTC; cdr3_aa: CASSLIKGLAGELGYNEQFF
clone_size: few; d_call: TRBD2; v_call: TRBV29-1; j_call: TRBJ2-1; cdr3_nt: TGCAGCGTTGTACTAGCGGGGGGAGGGCAGTTCTTC; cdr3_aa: CSVVLAGGGQFF
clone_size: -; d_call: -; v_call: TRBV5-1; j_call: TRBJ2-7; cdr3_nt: TGCGCCAGCAGCTCGACAGGATTCTACGAGCAGTACTTC; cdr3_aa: CASSSTGFYEQYF
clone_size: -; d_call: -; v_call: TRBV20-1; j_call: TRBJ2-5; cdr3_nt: TGCAGTGCTAGAGGATATGAGACCCAGTACTTC; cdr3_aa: CSARGYETQYF
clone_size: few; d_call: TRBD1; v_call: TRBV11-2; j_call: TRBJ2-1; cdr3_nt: TGTGCCAGCAGTAAAGCCGGGACAGGGGCCAATGAGCAGTTCTTC; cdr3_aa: CASSKAGTGANEQFF
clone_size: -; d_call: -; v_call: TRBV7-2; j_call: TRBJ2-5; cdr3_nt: TGTGCCAGCAGCTTAGCGTCGTCTAGTGAGACCCAGTACTTC; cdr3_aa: CASSLASSSETQYF